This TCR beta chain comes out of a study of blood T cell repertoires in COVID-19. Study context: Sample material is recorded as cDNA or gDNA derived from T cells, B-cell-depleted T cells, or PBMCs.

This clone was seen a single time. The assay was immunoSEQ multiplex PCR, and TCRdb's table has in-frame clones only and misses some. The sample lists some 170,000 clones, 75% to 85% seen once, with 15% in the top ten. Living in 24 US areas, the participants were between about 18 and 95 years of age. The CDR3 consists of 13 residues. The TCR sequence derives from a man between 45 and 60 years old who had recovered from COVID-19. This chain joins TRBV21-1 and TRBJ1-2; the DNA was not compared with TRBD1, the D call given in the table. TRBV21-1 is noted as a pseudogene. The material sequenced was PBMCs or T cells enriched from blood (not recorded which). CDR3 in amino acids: CASSTQTYYGYTF. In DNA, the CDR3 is TGTGCCAGCAGTACCCAGACATACTATGGCTACACCTTC.